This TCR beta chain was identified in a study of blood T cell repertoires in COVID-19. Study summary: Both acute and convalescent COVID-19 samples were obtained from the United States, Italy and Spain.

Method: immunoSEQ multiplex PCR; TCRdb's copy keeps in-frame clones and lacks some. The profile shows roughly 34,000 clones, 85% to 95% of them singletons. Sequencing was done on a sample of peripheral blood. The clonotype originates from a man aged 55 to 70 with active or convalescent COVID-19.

For the CDR3, the DNA is TGCGCCAGCAGCGAACGGACGGGGAGGGAGTCCGAGCAGTACTTC. This codes for CASSERTGRESEQYF. V is TRBV5-1 and J is TRBJ2-7, with 7 nucleotides matching TRBD2. The CDR3 has 15 residues. Germline V gene sequence: CDR1 SGHRS, CDR2 YFSETQ. The V gene end was trimmed by 4 bases and the J gene end by 6 bases; junction bases not matched to a gene: 13.